This T cell receptor (beta chain) was captured in a study of beta chain features in type 1 diabetes. Across the whole study: No patient-donor differences in age, gender, total cells or subset yield.

Of the isolated RNA, all was reverse transcribed, and so the sequenced material was expressed TCRB transcripts. Sequencing of naive, central memory and regulatory T cell samples gave an average of roughly 3.5 million reads. This table comes from immunoSEQ multiplex PCR, and its TCRdb copy is limited to in-frame clones, with some not included. This table holds about 370,000 clones, less than 15% found once. Sorting of CD4+ naive, central memory, regulatory and stem cell-like memory cells was performed via CD45RO/CCR7/CD25/CD127/CD95/CD27. The CDR3 is 15 residues long. The trim removed 4 bases at V and 2 bases at J, leaving 5 bases unmatched. In germline, CDR1 is MNHNS, CDR2 SASEGT.

The sample taken for sequencing was naive CD4+ T cells from blood. The TCR was taken from a woman under 30 in good health. V is TRBV6-1 and J is TRBJ2-3; 8 bases match TRBD1. This chain's CDR3 is CASSAQGGITDTQYF. The CDR3 DNA reads TGTGCCAGCAGTGCACAGGGGGGAATCACAGATACGCAGTATTTT.